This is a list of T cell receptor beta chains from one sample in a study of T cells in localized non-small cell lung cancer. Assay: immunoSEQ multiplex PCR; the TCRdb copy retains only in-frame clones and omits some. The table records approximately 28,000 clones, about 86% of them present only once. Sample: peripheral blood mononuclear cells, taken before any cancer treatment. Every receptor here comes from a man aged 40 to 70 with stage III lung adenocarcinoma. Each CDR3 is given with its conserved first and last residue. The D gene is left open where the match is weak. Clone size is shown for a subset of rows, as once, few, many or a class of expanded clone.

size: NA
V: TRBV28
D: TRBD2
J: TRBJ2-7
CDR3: CASSAGPAGPYEQYF

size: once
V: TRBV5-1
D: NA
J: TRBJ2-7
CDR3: CASSDDSLEKQYF

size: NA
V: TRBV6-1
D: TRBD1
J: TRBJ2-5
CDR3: CASSPLHRGRETQYF

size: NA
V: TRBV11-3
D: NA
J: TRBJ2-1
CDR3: CASSLEGYNEQFF

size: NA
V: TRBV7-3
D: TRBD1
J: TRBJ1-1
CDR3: CASSLFPQGTEAFF

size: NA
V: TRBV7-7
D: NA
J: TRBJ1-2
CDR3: CASSFRREIKHYGYTF

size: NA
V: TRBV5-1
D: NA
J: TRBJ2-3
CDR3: CASSFGLPTDTQYF

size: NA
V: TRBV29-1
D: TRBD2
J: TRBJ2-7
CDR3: CSVETSGSYEQYF

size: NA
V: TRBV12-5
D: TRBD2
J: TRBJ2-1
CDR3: CASASSGGSYNEQFF

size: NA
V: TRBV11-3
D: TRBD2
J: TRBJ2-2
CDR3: CASSYSAGGQTGELFF

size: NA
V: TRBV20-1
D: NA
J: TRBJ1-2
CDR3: CSAPRVGYTF

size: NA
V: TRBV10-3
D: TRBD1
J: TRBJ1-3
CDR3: CAITMTGAGNTIYF

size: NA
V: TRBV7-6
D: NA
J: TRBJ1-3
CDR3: CASSLHPDTIYF

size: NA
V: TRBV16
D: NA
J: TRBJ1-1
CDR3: CASSPNTGNTEAFF

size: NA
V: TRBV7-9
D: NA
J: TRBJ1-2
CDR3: CASSRTTYGYTF

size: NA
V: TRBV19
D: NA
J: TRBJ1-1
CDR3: CASSISGTNTEAFF

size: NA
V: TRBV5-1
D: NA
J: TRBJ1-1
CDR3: CASSSYAGQNTEAFF

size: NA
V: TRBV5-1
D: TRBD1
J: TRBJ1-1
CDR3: CASSVTGGPNTEAFF

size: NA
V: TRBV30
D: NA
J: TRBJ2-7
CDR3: CAWRGRLSYEQYF

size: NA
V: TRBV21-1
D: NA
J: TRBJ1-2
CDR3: CASSNLHRTVVIYGYTF

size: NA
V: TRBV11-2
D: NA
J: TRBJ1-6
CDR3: CASSLERGSSPLHF

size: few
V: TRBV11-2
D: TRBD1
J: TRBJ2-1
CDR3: CASSVRGQMNNEQFF

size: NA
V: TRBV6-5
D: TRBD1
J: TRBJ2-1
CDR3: CASRRTGRSNEQFF

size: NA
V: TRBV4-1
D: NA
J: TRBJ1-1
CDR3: CASSQANPRAMNTEAFF

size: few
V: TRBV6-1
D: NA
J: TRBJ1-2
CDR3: CASSPGSGGYTF

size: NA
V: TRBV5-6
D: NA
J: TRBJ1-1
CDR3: CASSSPTAMNTEAFF

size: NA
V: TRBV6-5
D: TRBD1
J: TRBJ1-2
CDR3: CASSYYRDRAGYTF

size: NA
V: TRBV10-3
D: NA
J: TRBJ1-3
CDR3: CAITKGNTIYF

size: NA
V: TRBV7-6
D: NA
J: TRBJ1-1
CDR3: CASSPSRGTEAFF

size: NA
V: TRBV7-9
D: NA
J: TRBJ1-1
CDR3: CASSPPRGGNTEAFF

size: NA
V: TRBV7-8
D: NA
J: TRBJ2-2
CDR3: CASSLYPQGPQGDRELFF

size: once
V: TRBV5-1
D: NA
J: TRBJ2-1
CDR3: CASSLGQDNEQFF

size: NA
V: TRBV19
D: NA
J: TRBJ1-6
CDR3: CAGPVSSYNSPLHF

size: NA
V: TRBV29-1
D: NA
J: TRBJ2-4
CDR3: CSVEDRARGSKNIQYF

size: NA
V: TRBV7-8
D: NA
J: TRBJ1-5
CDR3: CASSLGGEGGIISQHF

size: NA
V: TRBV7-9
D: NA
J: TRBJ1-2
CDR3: CASSPGLRGYTF

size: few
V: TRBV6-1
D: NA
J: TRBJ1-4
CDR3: CASSEGGAGGEKLFF

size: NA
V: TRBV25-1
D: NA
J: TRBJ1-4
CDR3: CASSDSQSNEKLFF

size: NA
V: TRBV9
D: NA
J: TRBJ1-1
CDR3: CASSPVGPGEAFF

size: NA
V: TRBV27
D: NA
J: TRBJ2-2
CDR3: CASSLLEGGGELFF

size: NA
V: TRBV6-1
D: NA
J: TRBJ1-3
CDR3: CASSEVGWGNTIYF

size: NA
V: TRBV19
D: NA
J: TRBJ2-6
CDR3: CASSIGGANVLTF

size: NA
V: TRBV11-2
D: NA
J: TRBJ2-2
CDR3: CASSFLVKGHLVNTGELFF

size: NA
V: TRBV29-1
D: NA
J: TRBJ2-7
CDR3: CSASPASRAEQYF

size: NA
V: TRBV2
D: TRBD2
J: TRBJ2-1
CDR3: CASRQRGVYNEQFF

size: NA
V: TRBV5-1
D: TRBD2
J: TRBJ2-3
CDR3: CASSYSRAAGGSTDTQYF

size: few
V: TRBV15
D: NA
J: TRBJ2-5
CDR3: CAVGGYQETQYF

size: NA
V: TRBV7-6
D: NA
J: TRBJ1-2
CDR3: CASSLAGDGYTF

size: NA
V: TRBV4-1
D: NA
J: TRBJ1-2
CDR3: CASREGRDGYTF

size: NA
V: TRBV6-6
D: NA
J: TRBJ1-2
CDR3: CASSPGQLYGYTF

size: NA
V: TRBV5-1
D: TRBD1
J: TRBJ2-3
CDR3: CASSSGTAGTDTQYF

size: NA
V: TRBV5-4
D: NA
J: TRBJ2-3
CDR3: CASSYGGTDTQYF

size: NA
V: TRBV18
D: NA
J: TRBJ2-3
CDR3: CASSPLGDTQYF

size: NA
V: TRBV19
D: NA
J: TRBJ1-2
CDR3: CASSTGQFYGYTF

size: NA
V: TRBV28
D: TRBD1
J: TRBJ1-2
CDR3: CASSLPMGQPNYGYTF